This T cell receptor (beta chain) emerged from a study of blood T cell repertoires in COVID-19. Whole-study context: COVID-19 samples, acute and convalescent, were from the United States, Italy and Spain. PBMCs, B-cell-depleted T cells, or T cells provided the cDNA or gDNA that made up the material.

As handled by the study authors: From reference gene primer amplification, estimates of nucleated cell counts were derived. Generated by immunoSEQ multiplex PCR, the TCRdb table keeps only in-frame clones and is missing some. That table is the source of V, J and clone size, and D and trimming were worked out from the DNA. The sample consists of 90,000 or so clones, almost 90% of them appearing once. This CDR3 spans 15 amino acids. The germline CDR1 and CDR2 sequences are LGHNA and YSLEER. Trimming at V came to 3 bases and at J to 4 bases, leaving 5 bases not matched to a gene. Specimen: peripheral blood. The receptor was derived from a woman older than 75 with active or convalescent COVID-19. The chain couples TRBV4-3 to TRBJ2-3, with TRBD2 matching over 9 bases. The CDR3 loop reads CASSHTRGGADTQYF. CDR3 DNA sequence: TGCGCCAGCAGCCACACGCGGGGGGGGGCAGATACGCAGTATTTT.